This T cell receptor beta chain was identified in a study of graft-versus-host responses after intestinal transplantation. Study overall: Anti-thymocyte globulin induction preceded two to four years of tacrolimus and steroid maintenance in all recipients. Study outcomes and limitations: Detected in recipient marrow were GvH clones, some of which were first observed in ileum or blood.

Trimming removed 2 bases from V and 6 bases from J, with 7 bases in between. This CDR3 has 12 residues. The germline gives CDR1 MNHNY, CDR2 SVGAGI (reference sequence). Turning to this clone: Antigen unknown.

TCRdb's copy holds only in-frame clones and misses some; the assay was immunoSEQ multiplex PCR. This repertoire shows tens of thousands of clones, 80% to 95% found once; its top ten account for more than 0.3%. The clonotype was recovered from a human donor who received an intestinal transplant. The gene calls are TRBV6-6 and TRBJ1-1; D unclear. The starting material was unstimulated CD4+ T cells sorted from spleen or lymph node cells, obtained before intestinal transplant. The CDR3 DNA reads as TGTGCCAGCAGTTACGCCGCGGCTGAAGCTTTCTTT. Translating it yields CASSYAAAEAFF.